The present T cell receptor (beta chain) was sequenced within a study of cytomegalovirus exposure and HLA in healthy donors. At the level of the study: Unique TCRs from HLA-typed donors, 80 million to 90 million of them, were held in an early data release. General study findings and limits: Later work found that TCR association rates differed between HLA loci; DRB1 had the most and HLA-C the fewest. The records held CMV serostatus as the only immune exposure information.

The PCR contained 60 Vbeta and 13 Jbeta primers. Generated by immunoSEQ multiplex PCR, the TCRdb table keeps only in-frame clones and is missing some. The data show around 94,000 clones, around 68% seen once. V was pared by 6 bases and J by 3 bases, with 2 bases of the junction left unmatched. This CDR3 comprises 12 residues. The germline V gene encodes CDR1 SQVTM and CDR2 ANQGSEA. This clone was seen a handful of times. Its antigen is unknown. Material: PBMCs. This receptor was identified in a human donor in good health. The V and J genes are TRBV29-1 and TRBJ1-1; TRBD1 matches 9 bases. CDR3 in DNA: TGCAGCGTCGGGGACAGGGACACTGAAGCTTTCTTT. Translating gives CSVGDRDTEAFF.